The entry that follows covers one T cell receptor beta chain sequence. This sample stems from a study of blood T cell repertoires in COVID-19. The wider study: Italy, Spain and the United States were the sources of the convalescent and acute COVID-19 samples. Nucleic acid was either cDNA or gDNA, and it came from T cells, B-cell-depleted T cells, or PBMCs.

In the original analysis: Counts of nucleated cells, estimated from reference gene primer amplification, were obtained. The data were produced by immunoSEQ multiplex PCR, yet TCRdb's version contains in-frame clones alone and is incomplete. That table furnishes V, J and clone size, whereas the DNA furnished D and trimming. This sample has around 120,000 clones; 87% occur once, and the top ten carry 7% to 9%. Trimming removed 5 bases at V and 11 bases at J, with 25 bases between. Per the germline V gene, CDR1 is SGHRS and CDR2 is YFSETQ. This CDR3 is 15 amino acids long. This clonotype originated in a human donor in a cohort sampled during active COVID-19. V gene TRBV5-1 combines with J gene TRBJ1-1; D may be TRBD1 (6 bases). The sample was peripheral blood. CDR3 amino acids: CASSLERGTEAGAFF. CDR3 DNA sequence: TGCGCCAGCAGTCTGGAGAGGGGGACGGAGGCCGGGGCTTTCTTT. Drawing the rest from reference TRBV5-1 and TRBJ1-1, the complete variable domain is KAGVTQTPRYLIKTRGQQVTLSCSPISGHRSVSWYQQTPGQGLQFLFEYFSETQRNKGNFPGRFSGRQFSNSRSEMNVSTLELGDSALYLCASSLERGTEAGAFFGQGTRLTVV.